This TCR beta chain derives from a study of T cell responses to AZD1222 COVID-19 vaccine. Study findings and constraints: White British ancestry dominated among donors, who included more females, and clonal diversity was possibly underestimated.

The repertoire was sequenced with immunoSEQ multiplex PCR; TCRdb's copy has only in-frame clones and lacks some. The data contain about 84,000 clones, 70% to 90% of them seen just once; the ten biggest clones take up 9.5% to 13%. Germline CDR1 reads SGHAT; CDR2 reads FQNNGV. The CDR3 has 16 amino acids. V was trimmed by 6 bases and J by 2 bases, leaving 17 bases between them. As concerns this clone: The antigen is not known.

The receptor was isolated from an adult who received the AZD1222 COVID-19 vaccine. Sequenced material: peripheral blood, taken 28 days after the second AZD1222 dose. This rearrangement joins TRBV11-2 to TRBJ1-3; D gene ambiguous. CDR3 amino acids: CASRSLVGPAGNTIYF. CDR3 DNA: TGTGCCAGCAGATCCCTGGTGGGTCCGGCTGGAAACACCATATATTTT.